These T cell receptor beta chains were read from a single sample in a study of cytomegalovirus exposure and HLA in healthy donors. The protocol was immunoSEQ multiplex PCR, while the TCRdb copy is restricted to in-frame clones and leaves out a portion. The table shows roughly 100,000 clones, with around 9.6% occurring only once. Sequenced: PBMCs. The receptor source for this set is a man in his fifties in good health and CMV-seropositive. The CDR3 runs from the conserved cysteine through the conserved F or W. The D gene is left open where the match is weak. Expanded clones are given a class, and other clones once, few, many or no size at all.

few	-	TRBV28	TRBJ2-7	CASSFRLALEQYF	TGTGCCAGCAGTTTTCGCCTAGCCCTCGAGCAGTACTTC
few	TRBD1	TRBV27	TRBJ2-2	CASSEKVRGRTGELFF	TGTGCCAGCAGTGAAAAGGTCAGGGGGCGCACCGGGGAGCTGTTTTTT
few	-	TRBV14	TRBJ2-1	CASSQDSYYRYNEQFF	TGTGCCAGCAGCCAAGACTCCTACTACCGTTACAATGAGCAGTTCTTC
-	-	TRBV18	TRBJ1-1	CASSLGQLAEAFF	TGTGCCAGCTCACTTGGACAATTAGCTGAAGCTTTCTTT
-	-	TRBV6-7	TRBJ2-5	CASSYPDRCRSQETRYF	TGTGCCAGCAGTTACCCCGACCGATGTAGGAGTCAAGAGACCCGGTACTTC
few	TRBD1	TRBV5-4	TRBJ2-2	CASSLGDRVTGELFF	TGTGCCAGCAGCTTGGGGGACAGGGTCACCGGGGAGCTGTTTTTT
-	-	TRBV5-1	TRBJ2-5	CASSLEGETQYF	TGCGCCAGCAGCTTGGAGGGGGAGACCCAGTACTTC
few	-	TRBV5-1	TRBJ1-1	CASSSTALMNTEAFF	TGCGCCAGCAGCTCGACAGCACTAATGAACACTGAAGCTTTCTTT
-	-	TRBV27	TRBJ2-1	CASSLSTGKNNNEQFF	TGTGCCAGCAGTTTATCGACAGGAAAAAATAACAATGAGCAGTTCTTC
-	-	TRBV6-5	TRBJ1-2	CASTLRGYGYTF	TGTGCCAGCACCTTACGGGGATATGGCTACACCTTC
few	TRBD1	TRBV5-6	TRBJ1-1	CASSPGQGRVVTEAFF	TGTGCCAGCAGTCCGGGACAGGGAAGGGTCGTGACTGAAGCTTTCTTT
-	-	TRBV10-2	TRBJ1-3	CASSWTVSGNTIYF	TGCGCCAGCAGCTGGACAGTCTCTGGAAACACCATATATTTT
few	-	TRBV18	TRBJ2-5	CASSPPRSETQYF	TGTGCCAGCTCACCCCCTAGATCAGAGACCCAGTACTTC
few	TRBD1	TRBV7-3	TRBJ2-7	CASSLDGQVYEQYF	TGTGCCAGCAGCTTAGATGGACAGGTCTACGAGCAGTACTTC
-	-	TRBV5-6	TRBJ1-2	CASSHRVRGYTF	TGTGCCAGCAGCCACAGGGTTCGAGGCTACACCTTC
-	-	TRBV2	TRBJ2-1	CASSELAARREIFHEQFF	TGTGCCAGCAGTGAACTGGCGGCTCGTCGGGAGATCTTCCATGAGCAGTTCTTC
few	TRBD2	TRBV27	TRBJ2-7	CASRELAGVGYEQYF	TGTGCCAGCAGGGAGCTAGCGGGAGTCGGGTACGAGCAGTACTTC
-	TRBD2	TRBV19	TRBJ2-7	CASSRGGSEQYF	TGTGCCAGTAGCCGCGGCGGGAGCGAGCAGTACTTC
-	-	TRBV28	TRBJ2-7	CASGLGSSISEQYF	TGTGCCAGCGGCTTGGGCAGCTCAATATCCGAGCAGTACTTC
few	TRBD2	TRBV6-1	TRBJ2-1	CASRPGTSGRSGFF	TGTGCCAGCAGGCCTGGGACTAGCGGGAGATCGGGGTTCTTC
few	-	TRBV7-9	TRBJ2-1	CASSFVEGVRYEQFF	TGTGCCAGCAGCTTTGTCGAGGGAGTCCGATATGAGCAGTTCTTC
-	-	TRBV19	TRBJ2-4	CASSVGWQSNIQYF	TGTGCCAGTAGTGTGGGCTGGCAGAGCAACATTCAGTACTTC
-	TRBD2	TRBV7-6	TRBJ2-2	CASSLTDGGSTGELFF	TGTGCCAGCAGCTTAACCGACGGGGGGAGCACCGGGGAGCTGTTTTTT
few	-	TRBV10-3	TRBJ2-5	CAIRGALETQYF	TGTGCCATCAGAGGGGCGTTGGAGACCCAGTACTTC
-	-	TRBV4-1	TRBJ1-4	CASSQGQGSGNEKLFF	TGCGCCAGCAGCCAAGGCCAGGGTTCGGGTAATGAAAAACTGTTTTTT
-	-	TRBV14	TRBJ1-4	CASSPRERTNEKLFF	TGTGCCAGCAGCCCGAGGGAGCGAACTAATGAAAAACTGTTTTTT
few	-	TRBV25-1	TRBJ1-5	CASRDQGDNQPQHF	TGTGCCAGCAGGGATCAGGGTGACAATCAGCCCCAGCATTTT
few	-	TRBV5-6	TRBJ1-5	CASSLRFGNQPQHF	TGTGCCAGCAGCTTACGGTTCGGCAATCAGCCCCAGCATTTT
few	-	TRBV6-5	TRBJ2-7	CAVHRDDSYEQYF	TGTGCCGTACACAGGGACGATTCGTACGAGCAGTACTTC